Below, 10 T cell receptor beta chains from the same sample are listed, as sequenced in a study of blood T cell repertoires in COVID-19. Repertoires were generated with immunoSEQ multiplex PCR, while TCRdb's copy carries only in-frame clones and drops some. The table includes about 300,000 clones, around 90% detected once. Sequencing was performed on peripheral blood. The receptors shown here come from a man aged 18 to 29 with active or convalescent COVID-19.

CDR3 in DNA: TGCAGCGTCCGACCGGGACAGATAACGATTCACTCCTACGAGCAGTACTTC. It translates to CSVRPGQITIHSYEQYF. V is TRBV29-1 and J is TRBJ2-7, with 7 bases matching TRBD1. In germline, CDR1 is SQVTM, CDR2 ANQGSEA. This CDR3 is built from 17 residues. V shed 6 bases and J 0 bases; nucleotides not matched to a gene: 17.

CDR3 residues: CASSLGLAGGLFYEQFF. The CDR3 DNA is TGTGCCAGCAGTCTAGGACTAGCGGGAGGCCTATTCTATGAGCAGTTCTTC. V usage is TRBV27 and J usage is TRBJ2-1; 14 nucleotides agree with TRBD2. Germline trimming cut 5 bases from V and 8 bases from J; bases unmatched to any gene: 11. Germline CDR1 and CDR2: MNHEY and SMNVEV (reference sequence). CDR3 length: 17 amino acids.

This clone showed up just once. CDR3 in DNA: TGTGCCAGCAGCAGACAGGGCGACACCGGGGAGCTGTTTTTT. Protein: CASSRQGDTGELFF. The chain is built from TRBV11-2 and TRBJ2-2; 7 positions agree with TRBD1. Germline CDR1 is SGHAT and CDR2 is FQNNGV. The V segment lost 5 bases and the J segment 3 bases; nucleotides outside the gene matches: 3. This CDR3 has 14 residues.

The chain uses TRBV4-3 and TRBJ2-3, with 8 bases lining up with TRBD1. Germline V gene data show CDR1 as LGHNA and CDR2 as YSLEER. This CDR3 has 22 residues. V shed 2 bases, J shed 1 base, and the junction held 23 bases outside the gene matches. DNA for the CDR3: TGCGCCAGCAGCCAATATACAACTCAGGGGGCTCAAAGTGGATCTGGCACAGATACGCAGTATTTT. This codes for CASSQYTTQGAQSGSGTDTQYF.

The chain employs TRBV5-1 and TRBJ2-7; TRBD1 matches at 7 bases. Germline CDR1 reads SGHRS; CDR2 reads YFSETQ. The length of the CDR3 is 13 residues. Unmatched junction bases numbered 5, after V lost 7 bases and J lost 1 base. This CDR3 reads CASVPGQSYEQYF. The CDR3 coding sequence is TGCGCCAGCGTCCCGGGACAGTCCTACGAGCAGTACTTC.

The CDR3 is CAIGDRAYYGYTF. CDR3 in DNA: TGTGCCATAGGAGACAGAGCATACTATGGCTACACCTTC. The chain couples TRBV10-3 to TRBJ1-2, with D possibly being TRBD1 (5 bases). The CDR3 runs 13 residues. The ends were cut back, 9 bases at V and 3 bases at J, with 14 bases in the middle. Germline lookup yields CDR1 ENHRY and CDR2 SYGVKD.

This clone was detected only once. The genes are TRBV4-1 and TRBJ2-7; D gene ambiguous. Germline-derived CDR1 and CDR2 are MGHRA and YSYEKL. With 4 bases removed from V and 2 bases from J, the gap between germline ends came to 12 bases. The CDR3 extends over 14 amino acids. This CDR3 is CASSLRADTYEQYF. In DNA form, the CDR3 reads TGCGCCAGCAGCCTCCGTGCAGATACCTACGAGCAGTACTTC.

The chain combines TRBV19 with TRBJ1-2; D gene ambiguous. Germline-derived CDR1 and CDR2 are LNHDA and SQIVND (reference sequence). Trimming pared 4 bases from V and 3 bases from J, leaving 15 bases between. The CDR3 is 15 amino acids. In DNA, the CDR3 is TGTGCCAGTAGTACCGCTTCGACTACTCACTATGGCTACACCTTC. Translated, it gives CASSTASTTHYGYTF.

This clone was counted a single time. The chain combines TRBV13 with TRBJ2-5; 10 nucleotides align to TRBD2. The trim removed 2 bases at V and 5 bases at J, leaving 8 bases unmatched. CDR1 is PRHDT, CDR2 FYEKMQ, per germline (reference sequence). The CDR3 consists of 16 residues. The CDR3 reads CASSLSTEREGETQYF. In DNA, the CDR3 is TGTGCCAGCAGCTTATCCACAGAGCGGGAGGGGGAGACCCAGTACTTC.

The chain combines TRBV6-1 with TRBJ2-7, with TRBD2 identical over 10 bases. V lost 3 bases and J lost 6; bases outside the gene matches: 5. The germline V gene has CDR1 MNHNS and CDR2 SASEGT. The CDR3 consists of 14 residues. CDR3 amino acids: CASSDLAGESEQYF. CDR3 nucleotide sequence: TGTGCCAGCAGTGATCTAGCGGGAGAATCCGAGCAGTACTTC.